This T cell receptor beta chain came from a study of blood T cells in healthy people across ages. Study-wide results and limits: The study regarded diversity estimates from one million T cells as underestimates.

Every sample yielded at least 7 million isolated PBMCs. This clonotype occurred a few times. Its antigen is currently unknown. Primers used in a second PCR of roughly 7 to 12 cycles were a sample-barcoded 5' primer and a J-beta primer mix. TCRdb independently ran MiXCR on the 5' RACE reads; one entry per CDR3 protein. The sample holds some 1 million distinct CDR3 sequences; around 43% are singletons and the top ten take approximately 17%. The source is a woman in her fifties or sixties in good health. Specimen: blood.

Here the CDR3 reads CASSLGWDSNQPQHF. For the CDR3, the DNA is TGTGCCAGCAGCTTGGGGTGGGATAGCAATCAGCCCCAGCATTTT. The chain couples TRBV5-6 to TRBJ1-5; no definite D call. The CDR3 has 15 residues. Germline loops: CDR1 SGHDT, CDR2 YYEEEE. The V end was cut by 0 bases, the J end by 0 bases, with 7 bases between.